A single sample gave rise to the 14 T cell receptor beta chains below, sequenced in a study of shared T cell receptors in the human thymus. Clones were sequenced by immunoSEQ multiplex PCR, and TCRdb holds only the in-frame ones, with some missing. The data contain some 720,000 clones, roughly 90% of them singletons. In addition, the sample was reused for a study of human thymus T cells.

Material: thymocytes. These receptors were obtained from a boy under two years old with a congenital heart defect.

This chain uses TRBV7-9 with TRBJ2-7; 7 nucleotides align to TRBD2. The length of the CDR3 is 15 residues. Looked up from germline, CDR1 is SEHNR and CDR2 is FQNEAQ (reference sequence). With 5 bases clipped from V and 2 bases from J, the junction kept 9 bases outside the gene matches. The CDR3 is CASSPRRAGTYEQYF. CDR3 sequence (DNA): TGTGCCAGCAGCCCCCGGAGAGCGGGAACCTACGAGCAGTACTTC.

The rearrangement uses TRBV29-1 and TRBJ2-7, with 8 bases identical to TRBD1. The CDR3 extends over 13 amino acids. Germline assignment: CDR1 SQVTM and CDR2 ANQGSEA. With 4 bases clipped from V and 4 bases from J, the junction kept 6 bases outside the gene matches. CDR3 in amino acids: CSVALTGAYEQYF. CDR3 DNA: TGCAGCGTTGCGCTGACAGGGGCTTACGAGCAGTACTTC.

The V and J genes are TRBV4-1 and TRBJ2-3; weak D call: TRBD1 (5 bases). This CDR3 has 15 amino acids. Germline CDR1 reads MGHRA; CDR2 reads YSYEKL. V lost 4 bases to trimming and J lost 0 bases, with 11 bases between them. CDR3 sequence: CASSPQGPSTDTQYF. The CDR3 DNA follows: TGCGCCAGCAGCCCGCAGGGCCCGAGCACAGATACGCAGTATTTT.

The chain couples TRBV7-2 to TRBJ1-5; D unresolved. Germline CDR1 is SGHTA and CDR2 is FQGNSA. V lost 4 bases, J lost 3 bases, and 22 bases lay in between. CDR3 size: 18 residues. CDR3 sequence (DNA): TGTGCCAGCAGCTCCACCGACCCCATGGACTATATCAATCAGCCCCAGCATTTT. It is translated as CASSSTDPMDYINQPQHF.

The sample holds one count of this clone. Here the CDR3 DNA reads TGCGCCAGCAGCGTAAGCGGGACCGGGGAGCTGTTTTTT. Translated: CASSVSGTGELFF. The rearrangement links TRBV5-1 to TRBJ2-2, with D maybe TRBD2 (6 bases). V gave up 4 bases and J gave up 5 bases, with 9 bases separating them. The CDR3 extends over 13 amino acids. Germline loops: CDR1 SGHRS, CDR2 YFSETQ.

The V call is TRBV5-1, the J call TRBJ2-1; the match to TRBD2 covers 11 bases. Trimming removed 1 base from V and 3 bases from J; junction bases left unmatched: 9. The CDR3 consists of 18 residues. The germline V gene encodes CDR1 SGHRS and CDR2 YFSETQ. DNA for the CDR3: TGCGCCAGCAGCTTGCTGGTAGCGGGAGGGTGGATCTACAATGAGCAGTTCTTC. It encodes CASSLLVAGGWIYNEQFF.

The rearrangement uses TRBV4-1 and TRBJ2-5, with 10 positions matching TRBD2. The CDR3 loop spans 18 amino acids. J was trimmed by 3 bases and V by 4 bases; bases with no gene match: 14. Germline V gene sequence: CDR1 MGHRA, CDR2 YSYEKL. DNA of the CDR3: TGCGCCAGCAGCCCAAGTGGCCCCTGGACTAGCGGAAAAGAGACCCAGTACTTC. It encodes CASSPSGPWTSGKETQYF.

The chain carries TRBV7-9 and TRBJ2-4, with 7 bases identical to TRBD2. The length of the CDR3 is 16 residues. With 5 bases clipped from V and 0 bases from J, the junction kept 7 bases outside the gene matches. Germline assignment: CDR1 SEHNR and CDR2 FQNEAQ (reference sequence). Written as DNA, the CDR3 is TGTGCCAGCAGCCCATTAGCGGGTGTAGCCAAAAACATTCAGTACTTC. As protein: CASSPLAGVAKNIQYF.

This chain connects TRBV6-1 to TRBJ2-7; the D gene is possibly TRBD1 (5 bases). CDR1 and CDR2 from the germline V gene are MNHNS and SASEGT. The CDR3 loop spans 15 amino acids. The germline V and J ends were trimmed by 2 bases and 0 bases, with 11 bases remaining between them. The CDR3 DNA reads TGTGCCAGCAGTGAACAGGGTTTTCCCTCCTACGAGCAGTACTTC. This translates into CASSEQGFPSYEQYF.

The rearrangement uses TRBV29-1 and TRBJ2-7, with 8 bases matching TRBD2. The length of the CDR3 is 16 residues. Trimming cost V 1 base and J 4 bases; bases outside gene matches: 12. Germline V gene data show CDR1 as SQVTM and CDR2 as ANQGSEA. The CDR3: CSVEARSGRFPYEQYF. The CDR3 DNA sequence: TGCAGCGTTGAAGCTCGGAGCGGGAGATTCCCGTACGAGCAGTACTTC.

The rearrangement uses TRBV7-9 and TRBJ1-1, with TRBD1 identical over 9 bases. Per germline, CDR1 SEHNR and CDR2 FQNEAQ (reference sequence). J gave up 1 base and V 5 bases, and 8 bases lay outside the gene matches. This CDR3 is built from 16 residues. The CDR3 spells CASSTPQGASNTEAFF. The CDR3 DNA is TGTGCCAGCAGCACCCCACAGGGGGCTTCGAACACTGAAGCTTTCTTT.

The V call is TRBV9, the J call TRBJ2-1; 11 bases agree with TRBD2. CDR1 and CDR2 from the germline V gene are SGDLS and YYNGEE. The CDR3 is 19 amino acids. After removal of 0 bases from V and 5 bases from J, the junction contained 13 bases not matched to a gene. CDR3 loop: CASSVVGTSGLAHNNEQFF. The CDR3 coding sequence is TGTGCCAGCAGCGTAGTCGGGACTAGCGGCCTAGCGCACAACAATGAGCAGTTCTTC.

V and J are TRBV29-1 and TRBJ2-1, with 7 bases matching TRBD1. Germline CDR1 is SQVTM and CDR2 is ANQGSEA. Losses at the gene ends were 5 bases for V and 0 bases for J; bases not matched to a gene: 10. The CDR3 has 16 residues. CDR3 nucleotide sequence: TGCAGCGTTCAAAACAGGGGCTCTAGCTCCTACAATGAGCAGTTCTTC. Protein: CSVQNRGSSSYNEQFF.

The chain uses TRBV4-3 and TRBJ2-7; 8 bases match TRBD2. This CDR3 contains 22 residues. Germline V CDR1 and CDR2: LGHNA, YSLEER. The ends lost 0 bases at V and 2 bases at J; junction bases unmatched: 24. CDR3 DNA sequence: TGCGCCAGCAGCCAAGATCCGGGGGGGGAGGGCCCGAAACCTCCCGCGACCTACGAGCAGTACTTC. It translates to CASSQDPGGEGPKPPATYEQYF.